Shown below are 21 T cell receptor beta chains from a single sample sequenced in a study of graft-versus-host responses after intestinal transplantation listed by TCRdb under 2021. The antigens of these receptors remain unknown. The method was the immunoSEQ multiplex PCR assay. As stored in TCRdb, this immuneACCESS dataset retains in-frame rearrangements with V and J assigned. A fraction of the clones does not appear; measured against another copy, unresolved V genes explain less than half of the discrepancy, and the remainder lacks a known reason. The sample table contains about 70,000 clones; only one count was recorded for about 90% of them. About 1.3% of the sample lies in the top ten. Per the publication, the time point label means: cells obtained before transplantation from donor or recipient. This sample comprised unstimulated CD8+ T cells sorted from spleen or lymph node cells, obtained before intestinal transplant. The receptor set was obtained from a human donor who received an intestinal transplant.

The chain carries TRBV11-2 and TRBJ2-2; 11 bases align to TRBD2. The trim removed 0 bases at V and 2 bases at J, leaving 2 bases unmatched. Per the germline V gene, CDR1 is SGHAT and CDR2 is FQNNGV. The CDR3 is 17 amino acids. In nucleotides, the CDR3 is TGTGCCAGCAGCTTAGAACTAGCGGGGGCCAACACCGGGGAGCTGTTTTTT. As protein: CASSLELAGANTGELFF.

The chain couples TRBV11-2 to TRBJ2-7, with no clear D. V shed 5 bases and J shed 2 bases, with 10 bases lying between them. Germline lookup yields CDR1 SGHAT and CDR2 FQNNGV. CDR3 length: 13 amino acids. The chain's CDR3 is CASSMRETYEQYF. The CDR3 region has the DNA TGTGCCAGCAGCATGCGAGAGACCTACGAGCAGTACTTC.

Regarding this clone: No conserved phenylalanine or tryptophan is present at the end of the CDR3, so a read error is the likely explanation. It is unclear where the CDR3 begins or ends on the DNA, so no DNA is shown, and the CDR3 is as TCRdb lists it. The chain uses TRBV12-5 and TRBJ1-2; the DNA was not used to check the table's D call, TRBD1. Germline V gene sequence: CDR1 LGHNT, CDR2 FRNRAP. A total of 12 residues make up the CDR3, ends included. The CDR3 protein is CASGLGRDRVLR.

As concerns this clone: An end of the junction does not agree with germline; a read error may underlie this. V and J are TRBV2 and TRBJ2-2; 7 bases line up with TRBD1. CDR3 length: 15 residues. Germline V gene lookup returns CDR1 SNHLY and CDR2 FYNNEI. CDR3 region: CASSEGGSNTGELFF. CDR3 nucleotides: TGTGCCAGCAGCGAAGGGGGCTCGAACACCGGGGAGCTGTTTTTT.

J is TRBJ2-7 and V is TRBV6-1; D is perhaps TRBD2 (6 bases). Trimming shortened V by 4 bases and J by 5 bases, and 18 bases separated the two germline ends. Germline CDR1 MNHNS, CDR2 SASEGT. This CDR3 is built from 15 residues. The CDR3 loop is CASSGGAWGVHEQYF. DNA of the CDR3: TGTGCCAGCAGTGGCGGGGCGTGGGGGGTCCACGAGCAGTACTTC.

The CDR3 spells CASSSGGGGVDTQYF. CDR3 nucleotide sequence: TGTGCCAGCAGCTCGGGCGGGGGAGGTGTAGATACGCAGTATTTT. This sequence joins TRBV7-3 and TRBJ2-3, with TRBD2 identical over 7 bases. From germline, CDR1 is SGHTA and CDR2 FQGTGA. Germline trimming cut 4 bases from V and 5 bases from J; bases unmatched to any gene: 9. This CDR3 comprises 15 residues.

The chain carries TRBV19 and TRBJ1-2; weak D call: TRBD1 (6 bases). Germline V lookup: CDR1 LNHDA, CDR2 SQIVND (reference sequence). V lost 3 bases and J lost 4, with 12 bases in between. CDR3 length equals 14 residues. The CDR3 DNA is TGTGCCAGTAGTATCGCCGGGACAAGCTATGGCTACACCTTC. This gives the protein CASSIAGTSYGYTF.

The J gene is TRBJ2-5, the V gene TRBV2; tentatively, D is TRBD1 (5 bases). Between the trimmed V and J ends, which lost 8 bases and 5 bases, there was a span of 12 bases. CDR1 and CDR2 from the germline V gene are SNHLY and FYNNEI. This CDR3 spans 12 amino acids. CDR3 amino acids: CASQTPGETQYF. The CDR3 DNA sequence: TGTGCCAGCCAGACCCCAGGGGAGACCCAGTACTTC.

V usage is TRBV5-4 and J usage is TRBJ2-3; tentatively, D is TRBD2 (5 bases). V was cut by 3 bases and J by 6 bases, with 14 bases left in between. Germline CDR1 reads SGHNT; CDR2 reads YYREEE (reference sequence). This CDR3 region has 14 residues. For the CDR3, the DNA is TGTGCCAGCAGCTCCTTGGACGGGGAGGATACGCAGTATTTT. Translating gives CASSSLDGEDTQYF.

This chain connects TRBV7-8 to TRBJ2-7; D is uncertain. Germline lookup yields CDR1 SGHVS and CDR2 FQNEAQ. V was shortened by 4 bases and J by 3 bases, with 7 bases between the two germline ends. The CDR3 totals 12 residues. The CDR3 region has the DNA TGTGCCAGCAGCTACCTAGGCTACGAGCAGTACTTC. This gives the protein CASSYLGYEQYF.

The rearrangement uses TRBV13 and TRBJ2-5, with D perhaps matching TRBD2 (5 bases). V was shortened by 2 bases and J by 5 bases, with 15 bases between the two germline ends. The CDR3 runs 15 residues. Germline loops: CDR1 PRHDT, CDR2 FYEKMQ (reference sequence). The CDR3 DNA reads as TGTGCCAGCAGCTTAAAACTAGAGGTTTGGGAGACCCAGTACTTC. Its protein is CASSLKLEVWETQYF.

A single count supports this clone. The rearrangement links TRBV9 to TRBJ1-2, with D unresolved. Trimming took off 0 bases at V and 3 bases at J, with 9 bases between the two ends. Germline CDR1 reads SGDLS; CDR2 reads YYNGEE. This CDR3 has 14 amino acids. CDR3 nucleotide sequence: TGTGCCAGCAGCGTAGCACTGTCCCACTATGGCTACACCTTC. This gives the protein CASSVALSHYGYTF.

In nucleotides, the CDR3 is TGTGCTAGTGGTTTGATAGCAGGGGAGGGCTACGAGCAGTACTTC. It specifies CASGLIAGEGYEQYF. The chain links TRBV12-5 to TRBJ2-7; D perhaps matches TRBD2 (7 bases). Trimming removed 2 bases at V and 3 bases at J, with 14 bases between. CDR3 length: 15 amino acids. From germline, CDR1 is LGHNT and CDR2 FRNRAP. Looking up the rest from reference TRBV12-5 and TRBJ2-7 gives the full variable domain: DARVTQTPRHKVTEMGQEVTMRCQPILGHNTVFWYRQTMMQGLELLAYFRNRAPLDDSGMPKDRFSAEMPDATLATLKIQPSEPRDSAVYFCASGLIAGEGYEQYFGPGTRLTVT.

This chain links TRBV5-6 with TRBJ2-5, with 12 positions matching TRBD2. With V trimmed by 4 bases and J by 1 base, 2 bases remained unmatched. Germline V gene data show CDR1 as SGHDT and CDR2 as YYEEEE. CDR3 length: 15 residues. The CDR3 loop is CASSALAGGQETQYF. The CDR3 DNA follows: TGTGCCAGCAGCGCACTAGCGGGGGGCCAAGAGACCCAGTACTTC.

The V call is TRBV4-1, the J call TRBJ2-3; TRBD2 matches at 7 bases. The ends lost 4 bases at V and 8 bases at J; junction bases unmatched: 9. CDR3 length equals 14 residues. Germline CDR1 is MGHRA and CDR2 is YSYEKL. This CDR3 is CASSPGTPGGTQYF. CDR3 coding DNA: TGCGCCAGCAGCCCCGGGACCCCGGGAGGTACGCAGTATTTT.

The chain employs TRBV4-1 and TRBJ1-4, with D possibly matching TRBD1 (6 bases). The CDR3 has 13 amino acids. V was trimmed by 9 bases and J by 8 bases, leaving 16 bases between them. The germline V gene encodes CDR1 MGHRA and CDR2 YSYEKL. The CDR3 sequence: CASATGRWEKLFF. CDR3 coding DNA: TGCGCCAGTGCGACAGGAAGGTGGGAAAAACTGTTTTTT.

The chain employs TRBV18 and TRBJ1-5; D not certain. Trimming took 3 bases from V and 3 from J, leaving 15 bases between them. Germline V lookup: CDR1 KGHSH, CDR2 LQKENI. The CDR3 sequence is 16 residues long. The CDR3 region has the DNA TGTGCCAGCTCACCCGAGGACCCGGGATACAATCAGCCCCAGCATTTT. This encodes CASSPEDPGYNQPQHF.

V is TRBV11-2 and J is TRBJ2-7; tentatively, D is TRBD2 (6 bases). The V end was cut by 3 bases, the J end by 0 bases, with 9 bases between. This CDR3 region has 14 residues. Germline values: CDR1 SGHAT, CDR2 FQNNGV. CDR3 sequence reads: CASSLGTPSYEQYF. CDR3 in DNA: TGTGCCAGCAGCTTGGGGACTCCCTCCTACGAGCAGTACTTC.

The rearrangement links TRBV20-1 to TRBJ1-2; unclear D gene. Germline V gene sequence: CDR1 DFQATT, CDR2 SNEGSKA (reference sequence). The CDR3 contains 11 residues. Between the trimmed V and J ends, which lost 3 bases and 2 bases, there was a span of 4 bases. For the CDR3, the DNA is TGCAGTGCTAGCCGGAACTATGGCTACACCTTC. Translated: CSASRNYGYTF.

The rearrangement links TRBV6-4 to TRBJ2-2; D is perhaps TRBD1 (7 bases). Per the germline V gene, CDR1 is MRHNA and CDR2 is SNTAGT. With 3 bases removed from V and 1 base from J, the gap between germline ends came to 18 bases. This CDR3 is built from 18 residues. CDR3 bases: TGTGCCAGCAGTGAGATGTCAGGGGGAGGTCGGAACACCGGGGAGCTGTTTTTT. Its protein is CASSEMSGGGRNTGELFF.

The chain uses TRBV4-2 and TRBJ2-1; 8 positions match TRBD2. The germline V gene has CDR1 LGHNA and CDR2 YNFKEQ. Unmatched junction bases numbered 1, after V lost 0 bases and J lost 0 bases. CDR3 length: 16 residues. This CDR3 is CASSQEAGGSYNEQFF. Written as DNA, the CDR3 is TGTGCCAGCAGCCAAGAGGCGGGGGGCTCCTACAATGAGCAGTTCTTC.